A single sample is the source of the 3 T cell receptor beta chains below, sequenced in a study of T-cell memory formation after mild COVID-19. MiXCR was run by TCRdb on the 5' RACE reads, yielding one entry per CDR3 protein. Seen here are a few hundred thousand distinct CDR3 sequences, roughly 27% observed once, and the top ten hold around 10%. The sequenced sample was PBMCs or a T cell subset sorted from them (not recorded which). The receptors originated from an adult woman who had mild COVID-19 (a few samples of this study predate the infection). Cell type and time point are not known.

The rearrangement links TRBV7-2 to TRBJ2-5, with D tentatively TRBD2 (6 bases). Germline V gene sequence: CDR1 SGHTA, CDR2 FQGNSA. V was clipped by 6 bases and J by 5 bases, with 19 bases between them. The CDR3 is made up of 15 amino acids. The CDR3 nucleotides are TGTGCCAGCAGTAGAACGGGACTGACCAGGGAGACCCAGTACTTC. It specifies CASSRTGLTRETQYF.

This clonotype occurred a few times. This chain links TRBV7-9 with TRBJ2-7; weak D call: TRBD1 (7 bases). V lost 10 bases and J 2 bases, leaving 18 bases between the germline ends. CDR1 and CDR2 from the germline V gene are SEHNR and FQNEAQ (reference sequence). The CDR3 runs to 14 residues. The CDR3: CATGLRGEAYEQYF. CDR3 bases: TGTGCCACTGGGCTCAGGGGGGAAGCCTACGAGCAGTACTTC.

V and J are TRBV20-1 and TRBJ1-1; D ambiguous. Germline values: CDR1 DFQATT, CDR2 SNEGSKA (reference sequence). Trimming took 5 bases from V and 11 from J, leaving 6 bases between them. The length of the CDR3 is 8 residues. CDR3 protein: CSAPGAFF. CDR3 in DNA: TGCAGTGCTCCGGGGGCTTTCTTT.